The 21 T cell receptor beta chains reported below all come from one sample, sequenced in a study of T cells in Graves' hyperthyroidism and ophthalmopathy (dated by TCRdb to the late 2010s). The receptor library was made with multiplex PCR. The sequencing machine was an Illumina HiSeq 2000. The TCR beta CDR3 regions were amplified from RNA transcripts. For the first round of RT-PCR on the TCR CDR3, the HTBI primer set was used together with the Qiagen OneStep RT-PCR kit. Through fastp at Q25 and MiXCR, TCRdb rebuilt clones from the public reads, retaining in-frame beta chains. Rows merge per CDR3 protein into single entries with the most common DNA and genes. The sample table contains 40,000 to 60,000 distinct CDR3 sequences; only one count was recorded for around 48% of them. The ten largest account for roughly 10% of the sample. Sequenced material: blood. The receptors derive from a woman aged 45-65 years with Graves' ophthalmopathy.

This clonotype was detected many times. V gene TRBV7-9 combines with J gene TRBJ2-7, with D perhaps TRBD1 (5 bases). The CDR3 is 15 amino acids. Between the trimmed V and J ends, which lost 1 base and 1 base, there was a span of 11 bases. CDR1 is SEHNR and CDR2 is FQNEAQ in the germline V gene (reference sequence). In DNA, the CDR3 is TGTGCCAGCAGCTTAGTGGGGCAGATTTCCTACGAGCAGTACTTC. Its translation is CASSLVGQISYEQYF.

This clonotype was found many times. The V and J genes are TRBV2 and TRBJ2-7; D perhaps matches TRBD2 (6 bases). Trimming left V 9 bases short and J 4 bases short, with 16 bases between. Looked up from germline, CDR1 is SNHLY and CDR2 is FYNNEI. The CDR3 is 13 amino acids. In DNA form, the CDR3 reads TGTGCCAGTGGGCGGGGCCCCACTTACGAGCAGTACGTC. Amino acids: CASGRGPTYEQYV.

This clonotype was counted a few times. This CDR3 reads CASGGTDTQYF. In DNA, the CDR3 is TGTGCCAGCGGGGGGACAGATACGCAGTATTTT. This chain connects TRBV3-1 to TRBJ2-3; possibly TRBD2 for D (6 bases). This CDR3 is built from 11 residues. Trimming took 8 bases from V and 3 from J, leaving 6 bases between them. The germline CDR1 and CDR2 sequences are LGHDT and YNNKEL (reference sequence).

V gene TRBV5-1 combines with J gene TRBJ1-6; unclear D gene. The V gene's germline CDR1 is SGHRS and CDR2 YFSETQ. V was shortened by 4 bases and J by 8 bases, with 13 bases between the two germline ends. This CDR3 has 14 residues. The CDR3: CASSPRRVDSPLHF. The CDR3 region has the DNA TGCGCCAGCAGCCCGAGGAGGGTCGATTCACCCCTCCACTTT.

The CDR3 region is CASSATETTNEKLFF. The DNA of the CDR3 is TGCGCCAGCAGCGCGACAGAGACCACTAATGAAAAACTGTTTTTT. V usage is TRBV5-1 and J usage is TRBJ1-4, with a tentative D call TRBD1 (5 bases). Germline assignment: CDR1 SGHRS and CDR2 YFSETQ. V was shortened by 4 bases and J by 2 bases, with 12 bases between the two germline ends. The CDR3 extends over 15 amino acids.

This clonotype has ten or more counts. The chain uses TRBV5-1 and TRBJ2-3; TRBD2 matches 10 bases. This CDR3 contains 16 residues. CDR1 SGHRS and CDR2 YFSETQ come from the germline V gene. The junction had 4 bases not matched to a gene; V was cut back by 0 bases and J by 3 bases. The chain's CDR3 is CASSLGASGSTDTQYF. The DNA of the CDR3 is TGCGCCAGCAGCTTGGGGGCTAGCGGGAGTACAGATACGCAGTATTTT.

The gene calls are TRBV24-1 and TRBJ2-2, with D possibly matching TRBD2 (6 bases). Trimming removed 3 bases from V and 4 bases from J, with 8 bases in between. The CDR3 extends over 14 amino acids. Per the germline V gene, CDR1 is KGHDR and CDR2 is SFDVKD. In DNA form, the CDR3 reads TGTGCCACCAGTGATGGTAGCGGCACCGGGGAGCTGTTTTTT. It translates to CATSDGSGTGELFF.

This clonotype occurred many times. The chain couples TRBV12-3 or TRBV12-4 to TRBJ2-3, with unresolved D. This CDR3 is built from 10 residues. V lost 6 bases, J lost 4 bases, and 2 bases lay in between. The CDR3 sequence is CASSADTQYF. The CDR3 coding sequence is TGTGCCAGCAGCGCAGATACGCAGTATTTT.

CDR3 region: CAISGTAEGQPQHF. CDR3 in DNA: TGTGCCATCAGCGGGACAGCAGAGGGACAGCCCCAGCATTTT. The chain carries TRBV10-3 and TRBJ1-5, with 7 bases identical to TRBD1. The CDR3 is 14 residues long. Germline values: CDR1 ENHRY, CDR2 SYGVKD. The ends lost 6 bases at V and 7 bases at J; junction bases unmatched: 9.

The rearrangement joins TRBV10-2 to TRBJ2-5; 11 positions agree with TRBD1. The J call is uncertain, as TRBJ2-4 better fits the DNA end. From germline, CDR1 is WSHSY and CDR2 SAAADI. The CDR3 extends over 13 amino acids. The CDR3: CASSPGTGGIQYF. The CDR3 DNA reads TGCGCCAGCAGCCCCGGGACAGGGGGCATTCAGTACTTC.

The genes are TRBV20-1 and TRBJ1-2; D uncertain. The length of the CDR3 is 12 residues. Germline assignment: CDR1 DFQATT and CDR2 SNEGSKA (reference sequence). Trimming cost V 2 bases and J 8 bases, with 12 bases left between them. In nucleotides, the CDR3 is TGCAGTGCTAGAACGCGTGCCAGGGGCTACACCTTC. This translates into CSARTRARGYTF.

To note about this clonotype: This may be a read error, as it is one base from a much larger clone. The chain combines TRBV10-3 with TRBJ2-7; D gene uncertain. From germline, CDR1 is ENHRY and CDR2 SYGVKD. CDR3 size: 15 residues. CDR3 in DNA: TGTGCCAGCAGTTACTCTTTAGTGGGAAACTACGAGCAGTACTTC. Its translation: CASSYSLVGNYEQYF.

This clonotype was detected ten times or more. The CDR3 sequence is CASSLNGNYGYTF. The CDR3, as DNA: TGCGCCAGCAGCTTAAACGGAAACTATGGCTACACCTTC. V usage is TRBV5-1 and J usage is TRBJ1-2; D unclear. The CDR3 consists of 13 residues. Germline lookup yields CDR1 SGHRS and CDR2 YFSETQ. The V end lost 2 bases, the J end lost 2 bases, and 7 bases lay between the germline ends.

As to this clonotype: This is likely a read error, given that the CDR3 carries no conserved phenylalanine or tryptophan at its end. The DNA is omitted, as the CDR3 cannot be located on it reliably, and the CDR3 follows TCRdb's listing. The chain is built from TRBV5-1 and TRBJ1-1. From germline, CDR1 is SGHRS and CDR2 YFSETQ. The CDR3 length equals 14 residues, ends included. CDR3 amino acids: CASSLDSQRTEAFL.

Judged by abundance, this clonotype is medium-sized (0.01 to 0.1%). The chain employs TRBV10-3 and TRBJ1-1; D call uncertain. The CDR3 is 12 amino acids. V lost 3 bases, J lost 8 bases, and 10 bases lay in between. CDR1 and CDR2 from the germline V gene are ENHRY and SYGVKD. This chain's CDR3 is CAISEPNREAFF. CDR3 sequence (DNA): TGTGCCATCAGTGAACCTAACAGAGAAGCTTTCTTT.

V and J are TRBV5-1 and TRBJ2-7; TRBD2 matches at 13 bases. Germline V lookup: CDR1 SGHRS, CDR2 YFSETQ. Germline trimming cut 4 bases from V and 4 bases from J; bases unmatched to any gene: 8. This CDR3 is built from 16 residues. In DNA, the CDR3 is TGCGCCAGCAGCCCCGGACAGGGACTAGCGGGATACGAGCAGTACTTC. This codes for CASSPGQGLAGYEQYF.

The chain combines TRBV29-1 with TRBJ2-7, with TRBD2 matching 10 bases. CDR1 is SQVTM and CDR2 is ANQGSEA in the germline V gene. The V and J ends lost 5 bases and 7 bases, in that order; junction bases with no gene match: 17. The CDR3 covers 16 residues. Here the CDR3 reads CSVTVAGGHNTGEQYF. CDR3 bases: TGCAGCGTTACCGTAGCGGGAGGCCATAACACCGGGGAGCAGTACTTC.

Details on this clonotype: As the CDR3 is not closed by the conserved phenylalanine or tryptophan, this likely results from a read error. The chain links TRBV5-1 to TRBJ1-1; TRBD1 agrees at 10 bases. The V segment lost 5 bases and the J segment 3 bases; nucleotides outside the gene matches: 7. Germline V lookup: CDR1 SGHRS, CDR2 YFSETQ. This CDR3 is 15 amino acids long. CDR3 nucleotide sequence: TGCGCCAGCAGTCCTCGACAGGGGGCGGACACTGAAGCTTTCTGT. It codes for CASSPRQGADTEAFC.

The chain recombines TRBV2 with TRBJ1-2; 7 positions agree with TRBD1. CDR1 and CDR2 from the germline V gene are SNHLY and FYNNEI. V lost 0 bases to trimming and J lost 12 bases; unmatched junction nucleotides: 7. The CDR3 totals 13 residues. The CDR3 nucleotides are TGTGCCAGCAGTGAAGCGAGGGGGCCTGGAAACACCTTC. Protein product: CASSEARGPGNTF.

The CDR3 sequence is CSASDRGTSMTYEQYF. DNA for the CDR3: TGCAGTGCTAGTGATCGGGGCACATCAATGACCTACGAGCAGTACTTC. The chain employs TRBV20-1 and TRBJ2-7, with D tentatively TRBD1 or TRBD2 (5 bases each). The CDR3 consists of 16 residues. V dropped 3 bases and J dropped 2 bases, with 20 bases sitting between them. Looked up from germline, CDR1 is DFQATT and CDR2 is SNEGSKA (reference sequence).

By sample share, this clonotype is medium-sized. This sequence joins TRBV10-3 and TRBJ1-6; D uncertain. Germline CDR1 ENHRY, CDR2 SYGVKD. Trimming took 0 bases from V and 9 from J, leaving 6 bases between them. The CDR3 consists of 13 residues. CDR3 sequence reads: CAISESFGSPLHF. CDR3 nucleotide sequence: TGTGCCATCAGTGAGTCTTTTGGTTCACCCCTCCACTTT.